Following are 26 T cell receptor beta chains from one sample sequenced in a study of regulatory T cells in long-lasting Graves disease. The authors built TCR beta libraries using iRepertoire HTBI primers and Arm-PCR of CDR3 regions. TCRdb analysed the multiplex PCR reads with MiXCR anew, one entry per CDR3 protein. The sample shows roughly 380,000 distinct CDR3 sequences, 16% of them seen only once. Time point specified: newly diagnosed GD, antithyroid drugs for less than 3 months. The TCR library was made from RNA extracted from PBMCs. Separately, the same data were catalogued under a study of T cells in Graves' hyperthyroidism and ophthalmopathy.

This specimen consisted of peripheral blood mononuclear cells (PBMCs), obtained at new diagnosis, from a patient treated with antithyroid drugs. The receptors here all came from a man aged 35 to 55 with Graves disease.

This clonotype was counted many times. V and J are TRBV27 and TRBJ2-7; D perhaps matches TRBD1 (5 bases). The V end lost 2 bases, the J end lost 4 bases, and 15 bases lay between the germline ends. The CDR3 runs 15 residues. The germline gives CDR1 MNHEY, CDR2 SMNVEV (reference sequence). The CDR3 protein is CASSLRSDRGYEQYF. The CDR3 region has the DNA TGTGCCAGCAGTTTACGATCCGACAGAGGTTACGAGCAGTACTTC.

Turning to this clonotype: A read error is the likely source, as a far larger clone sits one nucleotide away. The CDR3 nucleotides are TGTGCCGGCAGCCCGGGGGGCCACCAAGAGACCCAGTACTTC. As protein: CAGSPGGHQETQYF. This sequence joins TRBV28 and TRBJ2-1; TRBD2 might be the D (7 bases). The J call may be wrong; the DNA end is better matched by TRBJ2-5. The CDR3 has 14 residues. Germline-derived CDR1 and CDR2 are MDHEN and SYDVKM.

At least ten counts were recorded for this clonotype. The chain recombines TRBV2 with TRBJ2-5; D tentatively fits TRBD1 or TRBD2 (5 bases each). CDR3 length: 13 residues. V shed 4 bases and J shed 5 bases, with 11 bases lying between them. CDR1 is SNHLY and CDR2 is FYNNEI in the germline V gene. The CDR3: CASSGGVGETQYF. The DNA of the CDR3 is TGTGCCAGCAGTGGAGGGGTTGGGGAGACCCAGTACTTC. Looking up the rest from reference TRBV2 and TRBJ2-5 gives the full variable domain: EPEVTQTPSHQVTQMGQEVILRCVPISNHLYFYWYRQILGQKVEFLVSFYNNEISEKSEIFDDQFSVERPDGSNFTLKIRSTKLEDSAMYFCASSGGVGETQYFGPGTRLLVL.

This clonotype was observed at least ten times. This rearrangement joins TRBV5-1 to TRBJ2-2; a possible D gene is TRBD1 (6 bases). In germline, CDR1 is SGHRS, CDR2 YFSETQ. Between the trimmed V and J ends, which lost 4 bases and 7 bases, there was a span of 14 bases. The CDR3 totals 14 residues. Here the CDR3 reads CASSPNTGLGELFF. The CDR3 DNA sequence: TGCGCCAGCAGCCCGAATACAGGGCTCGGGGAGCTGTTTTTT. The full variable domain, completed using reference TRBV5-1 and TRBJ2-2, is KAGVTQTPRYLIKTRGQQVTLSCSPISGHRSVSWYQQTPGQGLQFLFEYFSETQRNKGNFPGRFSGRQFSNSRSEMNVSTLELGDSALYLCASSPNTGLGELFFGEGSRLTVL.

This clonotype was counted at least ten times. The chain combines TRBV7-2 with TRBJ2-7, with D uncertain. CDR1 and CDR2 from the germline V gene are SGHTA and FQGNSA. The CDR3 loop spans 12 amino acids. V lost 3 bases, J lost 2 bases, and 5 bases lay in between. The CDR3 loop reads CASSLRPYEQYF. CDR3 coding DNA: TGTGCCAGCAGCTTGCGACCCTACGAGCAGTACTTC.

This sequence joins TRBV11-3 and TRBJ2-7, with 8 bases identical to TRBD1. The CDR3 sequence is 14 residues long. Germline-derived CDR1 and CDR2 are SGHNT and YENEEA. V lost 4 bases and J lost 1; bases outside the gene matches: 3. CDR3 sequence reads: CASSSTGVSYEQYF. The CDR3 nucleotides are TGTGCCAGCAGCTCGACAGGGGTATCCTACGAGCAGTACTTC.

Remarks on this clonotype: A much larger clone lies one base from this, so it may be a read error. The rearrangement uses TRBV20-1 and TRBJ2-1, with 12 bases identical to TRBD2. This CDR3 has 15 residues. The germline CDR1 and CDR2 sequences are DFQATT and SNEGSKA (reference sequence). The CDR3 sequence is CSTRDPSGGDNEQFF. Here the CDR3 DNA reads TGCAGTACTAGAGATCCTAGCGGGGGGGACAATGAGCAGTTCTTC.

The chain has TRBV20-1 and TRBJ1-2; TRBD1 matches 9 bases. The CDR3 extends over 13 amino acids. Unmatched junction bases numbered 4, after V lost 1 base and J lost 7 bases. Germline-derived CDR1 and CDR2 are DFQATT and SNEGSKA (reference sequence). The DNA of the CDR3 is TGCAGTGCTAGAGGGGACAGGGCGGGTGGCTACACCTTC. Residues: CSARGDRAGGYTF.

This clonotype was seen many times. The CDR3 region has the DNA TGTGCCAGCACTTATCTCAAGCGGAGTGAAGCTTTCTTT. Amino acid sequence: CASTYLKRSEAFF. The rearrangement uses TRBV28 and TRBJ1-1; D not resolved. CDR3 length: 13 amino acids. Between the trimmed V and J ends, which lost 7 bases and 7 bases, there was a span of 16 bases. Per germline, CDR1 MDHEN and CDR2 SYDVKM.

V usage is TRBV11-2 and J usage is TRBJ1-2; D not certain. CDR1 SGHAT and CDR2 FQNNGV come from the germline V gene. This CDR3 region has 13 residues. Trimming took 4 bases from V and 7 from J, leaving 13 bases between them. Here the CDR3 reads CASSSVTGLGYTF. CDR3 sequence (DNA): TGTGCCAGCAGCTCGGTCACGGGTCTTGGCTACACCTTC.

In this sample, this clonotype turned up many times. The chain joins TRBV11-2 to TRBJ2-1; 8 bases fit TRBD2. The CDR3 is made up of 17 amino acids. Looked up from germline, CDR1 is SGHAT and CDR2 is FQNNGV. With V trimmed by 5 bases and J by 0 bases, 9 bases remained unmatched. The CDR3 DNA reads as TGTGCCAGCAGCCGTCCCGGGACTAGTAGCTCCTACAATGAGCAGTTCTTC. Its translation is CASSRPGTSSSYNEQFF.

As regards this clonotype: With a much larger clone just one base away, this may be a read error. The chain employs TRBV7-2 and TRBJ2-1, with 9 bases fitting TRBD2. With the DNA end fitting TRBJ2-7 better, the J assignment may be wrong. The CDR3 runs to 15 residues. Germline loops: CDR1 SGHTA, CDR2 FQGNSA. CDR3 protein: CASSISPGSGGKQYF. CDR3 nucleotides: TGTGCCAGCAGCATTTCCCCAGGGAGCGGGGGGAAGCAGTACTTC.

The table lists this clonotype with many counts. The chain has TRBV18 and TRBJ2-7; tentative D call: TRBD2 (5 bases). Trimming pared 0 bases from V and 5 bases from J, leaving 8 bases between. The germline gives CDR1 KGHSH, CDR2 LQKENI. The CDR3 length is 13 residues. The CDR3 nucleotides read TGTGCCAGCTCACCACCCGGGGTCCACGAGCAGTACTTC. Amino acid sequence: CASSPPGVHEQYF.

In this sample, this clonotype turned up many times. The CDR3 region is CASRGGPREQFF. CDR3 bases: TGTGCCAGCAGGGGGGGGCCGCGTGAGCAGTTCTTC. The gene calls are TRBV28 and TRBJ2-1, with a tentative D call TRBD2 (7 bases). The CDR3 runs to 12 residues. CDR1 MDHEN and CDR2 SYDVKM come from the germline V gene. The V and J ends lost 6 bases and 9 bases respectively, with 12 bases between them.

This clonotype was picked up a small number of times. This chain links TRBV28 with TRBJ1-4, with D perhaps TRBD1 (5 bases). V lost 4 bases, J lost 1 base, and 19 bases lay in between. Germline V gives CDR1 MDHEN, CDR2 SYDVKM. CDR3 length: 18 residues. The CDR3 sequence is CASSSGRGIGGTNEKLFF. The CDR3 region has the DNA TGTGCCAGCAGTTCGGGACGGGGGATCGGAGGAACTAATGAAAAACTGTTTTTT.

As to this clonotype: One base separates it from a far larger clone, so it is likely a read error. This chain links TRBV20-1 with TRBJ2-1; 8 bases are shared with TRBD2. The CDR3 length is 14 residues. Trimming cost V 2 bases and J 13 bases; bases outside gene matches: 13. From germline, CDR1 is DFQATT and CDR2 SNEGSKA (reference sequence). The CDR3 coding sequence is TGCAGTGCTAGATGGCTAGCGGGTGAGGGGACCCAGTTCTTC. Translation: CSARWLAGEGTQFF.

The CDR3 spells CATSDRGTSGYTF. In DNA form, the CDR3 reads TGTGCCACCAGTGATAGGGGGACGAGTGGCTACACCTTC. The chain is built from TRBV24-1 and TRBJ1-2, with D possibly TRBD1 on 6 matching bases. Between the trimmed V and J ends, which lost 3 bases and 7 bases, there was a span of 11 bases. The CDR3 is made up of 13 amino acids. Germline V CDR1 and CDR2: KGHDR, SFDVKD.

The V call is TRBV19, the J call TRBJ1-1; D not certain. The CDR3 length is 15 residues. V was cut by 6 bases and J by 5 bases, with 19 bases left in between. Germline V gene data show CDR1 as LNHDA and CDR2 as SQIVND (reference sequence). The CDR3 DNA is TGTGCCAGTAGGAAGGTCCCCGGGCCGGGGACTGAAGCTTTCTTT. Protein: CASRKVPGPGTEAFF.

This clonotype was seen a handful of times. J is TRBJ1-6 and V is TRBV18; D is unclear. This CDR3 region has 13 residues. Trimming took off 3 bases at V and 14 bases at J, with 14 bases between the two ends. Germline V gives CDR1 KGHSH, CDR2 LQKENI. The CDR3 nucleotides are TGTGCCAGCTCACCTCCTCTACCCCTCACCCTCCACTTT. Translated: CASSPPLPLTLHF.

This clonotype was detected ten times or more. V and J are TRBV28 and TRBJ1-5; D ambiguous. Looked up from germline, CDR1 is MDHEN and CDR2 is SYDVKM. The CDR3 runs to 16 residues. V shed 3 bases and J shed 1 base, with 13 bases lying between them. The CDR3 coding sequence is TGTGCCAGCAGTTTCCTATTAGGAGGAAGCAATCAGCCCCAGCATTTT. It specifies CASSFLLGGSNQPQHF.

The CDR3 coding sequence is TGTGCCAGCAGCGAAACTAGCGGGGGTGGCACCGGGGAGCTGTTTTTT. Residues: CASSETSGGGTGELFF. The chain links TRBV13 to TRBJ2-2, with TRBD2 matching over 11 bases. The germline V gene encodes CDR1 PRHDT and CDR2 FYEKMQ (reference sequence). After removal of 5 bases from V and 4 bases from J, the junction contained 6 bases not matched to a gene. The CDR3 spans 16 residues.

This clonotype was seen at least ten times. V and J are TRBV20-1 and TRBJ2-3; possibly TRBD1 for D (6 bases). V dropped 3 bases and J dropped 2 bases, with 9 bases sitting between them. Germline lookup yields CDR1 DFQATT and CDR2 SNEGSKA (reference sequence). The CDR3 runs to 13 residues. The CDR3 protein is CSARDSSTDTQYF. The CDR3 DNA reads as TGCAGTGCTAGGGACAGTTCCACAGATACGCAGTATTTT.

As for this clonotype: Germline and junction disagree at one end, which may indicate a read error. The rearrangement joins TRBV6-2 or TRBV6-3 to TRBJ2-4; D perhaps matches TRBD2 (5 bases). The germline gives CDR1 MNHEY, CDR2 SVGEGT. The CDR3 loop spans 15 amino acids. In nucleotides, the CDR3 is TGTGCCAGCAGTTTTAGGGCCCTAGCCAAAAACATTCGGTACTTC. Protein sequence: CASSFRALAKNIRYF.

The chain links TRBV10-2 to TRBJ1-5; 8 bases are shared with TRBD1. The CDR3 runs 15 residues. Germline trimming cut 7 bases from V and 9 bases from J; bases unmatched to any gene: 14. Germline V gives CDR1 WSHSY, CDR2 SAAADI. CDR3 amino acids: CASTDRQGPLWPQHF. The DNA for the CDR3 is TGCGCCAGCACCGATCGACAGGGGCCCTTATGGCCCCAGCATTTT.

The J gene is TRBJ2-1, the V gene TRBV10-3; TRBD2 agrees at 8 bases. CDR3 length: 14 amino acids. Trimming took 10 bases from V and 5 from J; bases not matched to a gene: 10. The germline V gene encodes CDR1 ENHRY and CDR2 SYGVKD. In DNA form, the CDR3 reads TGTGCCACCAGGGTAGCGGGGAGGGACAATGAGCAGTTCTTC. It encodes CATRVAGRDNEQFF.

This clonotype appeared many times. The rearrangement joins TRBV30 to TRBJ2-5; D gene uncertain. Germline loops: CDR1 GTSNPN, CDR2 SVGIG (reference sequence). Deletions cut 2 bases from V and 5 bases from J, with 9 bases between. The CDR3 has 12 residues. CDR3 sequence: CAWSRVGETQYF. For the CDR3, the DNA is TGTGCCTGGAGTCGGGTTGGGGAGACCCAGTACTTC.